This TCR beta chain was documented in a study of CD8 T cells in ankylosing spondylitis. Study observations and caveats: Typical of ankylosing spondylitis blood, it appeared, was a TCR beta motif of fewer than ten highly homologous variants. The clones that were linked to disease were reported to be significantly enriched in matched synovial fluid samples from ankylosing spondylitis patients.

This clonotype has a handful of counts. The antigen remains unidentified. Quantitative molecular-barcoded 5'-RACE generated the TCR beta libraries. MiXCR was run by TCRdb on the 5' RACE reads, yielding one entry per CDR3 protein. Of approximately 540,000 distinct CDR3 sequences listed, approximately 12% are singletons. The V and J ends lost 9 bases and 0 bases respectively, with 14 bases between them. The CDR3 runs to 14 residues. Germline V gene data show CDR1 as SNHLY and CDR2 as FYNNEI. The sequencing input was blood, either unsorted or a sorted T cell fraction (not recorded which). The clonotype comes from a male donor with ankylosing spondylitis. The rearrangement uses TRBV2 and TRBJ2-5, with D possibly TRBD2 on 5 matching bases. This CDR3 reads CASARRRDQETQYF. CDR3 coding DNA: TGTGCCAGTGCTAGACGGCGGGACCAAGAGACCCAGTACTTC.